Each of the 27 T cell receptor beta chains below was sequenced from the same sample in a study of T cell changes during pregnancy in multiple sclerosis. Measured with immunoSEQ multiplex PCR; TCRdb has only the in-frame clones, and not every one. The sample shows tens of thousands of clones, roughly 92% of them seen only once. The sample in question was CD4+ T cells from peripheral blood mononuclear cells, obtained in the third trimester of pregnancy. The origin of the receptors is a female donor with multiple sclerosis, enrolled in a pregnancy study.

This clone was counted once. The rearrangement links TRBV6-5 to TRBJ2-3, with D unresolved. The V gene's germline CDR1 is MNHEY and CDR2 SVGAGI. V was cut by 7 bases and J by 1 base, with 9 bases left in between. The CDR3 extends over 13 amino acids. CDR3 bases: TGTGCCAGCACCCGTCGTGGCACAGATACGCAGTATTTT. This translates into CASTRRGTDTQYF.

This sequence joins TRBV4-2 and TRBJ2-7, with a weak D call TRBD2 (6 bases). The germline V gene encodes CDR1 LGHNA and CDR2 YNFKEQ. The CDR3 sequence is 17 residues long. V was clipped by 0 bases and J by 0 bases, with 15 bases between them. The CDR3 spells CASSQDLAALTSYEQYF. Here the CDR3 DNA reads TGTGCCAGCAGCCAAGATTTAGCGGCGCTGACCTCCTACGAGCAGTACTTC.

The gene calls are TRBV4-2 and TRBJ1-5; D gene unclear. Germline V CDR1 and CDR2: LGHNA, YNFKEQ. V lost 1 base and J lost 7, with 14 bases in between. This CDR3 region has 15 residues. The CDR3 DNA reads TGTGCCAGCAGCCAAGCTTTTAGGATCGGGCAGCCCCAGCATTTT. Translated, it gives CASSQAFRIGQPQHF.

The chain joins TRBV6-1 to TRBJ1-2, with TRBD1 as a possible D gene (6 bases). Trimming stripped 8 bases from V and 4 bases from J, with 11 bases between. This CDR3 has 12 residues. Germline CDR1 reads MNHNS; CDR2 reads SASEGT. CDR3 in DNA: TGTGCCAGCTGGGGGCGGTCCTATGGCTACACCTTC. This codes for CASWGRSYGYTF.

V is TRBV28 and J is TRBJ2-3; 11 bases map to TRBD2. The germline CDR1 and CDR2 sequences are MDHEN and SYDVKM. CDR3 length equals 16 residues. V shed 4 bases and J 2 bases; nucleotides not matched to a gene: 5. This CDR3 is CASSSGTSGYTDTQYF. In nucleotides, the CDR3 is TGTGCCAGCAGTTCCGGGACTAGCGGATACACAGATACGCAGTATTTT.

The gene calls are TRBV5-1 and TRBJ1-4; a weak D match, TRBD1 (5 bases). V was shortened by 5 bases and J by 8 bases, with 16 bases between the two germline ends. The CDR3 runs 14 residues. Germline V lookup: CDR1 SGHRS, CDR2 YFSETQ. CDR3 protein: CASSIGGAPEKLFF. DNA of the CDR3: TGCGCCAGCAGTATAGGAGGGGCCCCCGAAAAACTGTTTTTT.

The chain employs TRBV5-6 and TRBJ2-7, with D unclear. Germline loops: CDR1 SGHDT, CDR2 YYEEEE. The CDR3 consists of 15 residues. V lost 0 bases, J lost 0 bases, and 10 bases lay in between. The CDR3: CASSLGSVSSYEQYF. Here the CDR3 DNA reads TGTGCCAGCAGCTTGGGGTCAGTTTCCTCCTACGAGCAGTACTTC.

The chain has TRBV5-1 and TRBJ2-5; 11 positions agree with TRBD2. The V gene end was trimmed by 3 bases and the J gene end by 0 bases; junction bases not matched to a gene: 13. Germline V gene data show CDR1 as SGHRS and CDR2 as YFSETQ. This CDR3 comprises 19 residues. The DNA for the CDR3 is TGCGCCAGCAGCTCCGCAGGACTAGCGGGTCGGCTGTACCAAGAGACCCAGTACTTC. Translated: CASSSAGLAGRLYQETQYF.

The rearrangement uses TRBV18 and TRBJ2-6; D gene ambiguous. With 5 bases removed from V and 4 bases from J, the gap between germline ends came to 9 bases. The CDR3 spans 14 residues. Germline lookup yields CDR1 KGHSH and CDR2 LQKENI. CDR3 protein: CASSEISGANVLTF. The CDR3 nucleotides are TGTGCCAGCTCAGAGATAAGCGGGGCCAACGTCCTGACTTTC.

This rearrangement joins TRBV2 to TRBJ1-1; possible D gene TRBD1, 5 bases. Trimming stripped 0 bases from V and 11 bases from J, with 13 bases between. There are 13 residues in the CDR3. Per the germline V gene, CDR1 is SNHLY and CDR2 is FYNNEI. The CDR3 is CASSEARGTGAFF. CDR3 in DNA: TGTGCCAGCAGTGAAGCGCGGGGCACGGGGGCTTTCTTT.

This clone was recorded once. V is TRBV15 and J is TRBJ2-5; 7 bases are shared with TRBD1. The CDR3 is 15 amino acids. Looked up from germline, CDR1 is LNHNV and CDR2 is YYDKDF (reference sequence). Trimming cost V 0 bases and J 1 base; bases outside gene matches: 2. CDR3 nucleotides: TGTGCCACCAGCAGAGACCAGGGGGTCCAAGAGACCCAGTACTTC. Protein: CATSRDQGVQETQYF.

The chain is built from TRBV27 and TRBJ2-2; TRBD1 agrees at 7 bases. Germline trimming cut 5 bases from V and 0 bases from J; bases unmatched to any gene: 6. Germline CDR1 and CDR2: MNHEY and SMNVEV (reference sequence). The length of the CDR3 is 16 residues. The CDR3 coding sequence is TGTGCCAGCAGTCCATACAGGGGATCGAACACCGGGGAGCTGTTTTTT. Translation: CASSPYRGSNTGELFF.

The chain is built from TRBV19 and TRBJ2-1, with 10 bases identical to TRBD1. CDR3 length: 18 residues. Germline V lookup: CDR1 LNHDA, CDR2 SQIVND (reference sequence). With V trimmed by 0 bases and J by 5 bases, 10 bases remained unmatched. The CDR3 DNA follows: TGTGCCAGTAGTATAGATATCCCCCGGGACAGGGGACACAATGAGCAGTTCTTC. This codes for CASSIDIPRDRGHNEQFF.

The V call is TRBV19, the J call TRBJ2-3; no clear D gene. Germline V gene data show CDR1 as LNHDA and CDR2 as SQIVND (reference sequence). V lost 6 bases and J 9 bases, leaving 19 bases between the germline ends. The CDR3 spans 14 residues. The CDR3 loop is CASRTLPAVGTQYF. CDR3 coding DNA: TGTGCCAGTAGAACTCTTCCCGCGGTCGGGACGCAGTATTTT.

V is TRBV6-1 and J is TRBJ1-1; D is possibly TRBD1 (5 bases). Germline assignment: CDR1 MNHNS and CDR2 SASEGT. CDR3 length: 15 amino acids. V shed 2 bases and J shed 10 bases, with 20 bases lying between them. The CDR3 DNA sequence: TGTGCCAGCAGTGAAAACGCGGGTCAGGGAGGTTTAGCTTTCTTT. Amino acid sequence: CASSENAGQGGLAFF.

The chain has TRBV7-9 and TRBJ2-5; 8 bases align to TRBD1. The V segment lost 4 bases and the J segment 0 bases; nucleotides outside the gene matches: 7. This CDR3 is 16 amino acids long. Germline V lookup: CDR1 SEHNR, CDR2 FQNEAQ (reference sequence). The CDR3 sequence: CASSWGQDLYQETQYF. The CDR3 DNA follows: TGTGCCAGCAGCTGGGGACAGGACCTGTACCAAGAGACCCAGTACTTC. Looking up the rest from reference TRBV7-9 and TRBJ2-5 gives the full variable domain: DTGVSQNPRHKITKRGQNVTFRCDPISEHNRLYWYRQTLGQGPEFLTYFQNEAQLEKSRLLSDRFSAERPKGSFSTLEIQRTEQGDSAMYLCASSWGQDLYQETQYFGPGTRLLVL.

This clone was detected only once. The chain uses TRBV6-1 and TRBJ2-1; TRBD2 agrees at 11 bases. The germline CDR1 and CDR2 sequences are MNHNS and SASEGT. V was pared by 4 bases and J by 5 bases, with 16 bases of the junction left unmatched. This CDR3 has 19 amino acids. The CDR3 sequence is CASSGTTTKTSGTHNEQFF. For the CDR3, the DNA is TGTGCCAGCAGTGGAACAACTACCAAGACTAGCGGGACCCACAATGAGCAGTTCTTC.

The gene calls are TRBV30 and TRBJ2-3, with a weak D call TRBD2 (7 bases). The CDR3 totals 15 residues. Per germline, CDR1 GTSNPN and CDR2 SVGIG (reference sequence). The ends were cut back, 3 bases at V and 1 base at J, with 14 bases in the middle. CDR3 sequence (DNA): TGTGCCTGGAGCCGGGGAGGGGGTGGCACAGATACGCAGTATTTT. Its translation: CAWSRGGGGTDTQYF.

This chain joins TRBV6-5 and TRBJ2-1, with a weak D call TRBD1 (5 bases). The ends were cut back, 5 bases at V and 9 bases at J, with 14 bases in the middle. The CDR3 length is 13 residues. Per germline, CDR1 MNHEY and CDR2 SVGAGI. The CDR3 loop reads CASSNPMGREQFF. The DNA of the CDR3 is TGTGCCAGCAGTAACCCTATGGGGCGTGAGCAGTTCTTC.

The V gene is TRBV5-6, the J gene TRBJ1-4, with 8 bases aligning to TRBD1. Germline V gene data show CDR1 as SGHDT and CDR2 as YYEEEE. The CDR3 runs 15 residues. V dropped 3 bases and J dropped 6; count of bases not matched to a gene: 7. The CDR3 nucleotides are TGTGCCAGCAGCTCGAGGACAGGGTGGTATGAAAAACTGTTTTTT. Translated: CASSSRTGWYEKLFF.

The chain is built from TRBV25-1 and TRBJ2-1; 8 bases align to TRBD2. Germline CDR1 is MGHDK and CDR2 is SYGVNS. The CDR3 spans 15 residues. The V segment lost 2 bases and the J segment 7 bases; nucleotides outside the gene matches: 7. CDR3 bases: TGTGCCAGCAGTGAAAGCGGGAGCGGGTTGAATGAGCAGTTCTTC. Translating gives CASSESGSGLNEQFF.

There are a few counts of this clone. The chain recombines TRBV19 with TRBJ2-2; 9 positions match TRBD1. This CDR3 region has 15 residues. CDR1 LNHDA and CDR2 SQIVND come from the germline V gene (reference sequence). Trimming at V came to 10 bases and at J to 7 bases, leaving 13 bases not matched to a gene. Here the CDR3 reads CATSIGDRAVGELFF. The CDR3 DNA is TGTGCCACCTCAATAGGGGACAGGGCGGTCGGGGAGCTGTTTTTT.

The CDR3 region has the DNA TGTGCCCTCCGACACTTGAACACCGGGGAGCTGTTTTTT. This sequence encodes CALRHLNTGELFF. V gene TRBV6-1 combines with J gene TRBJ2-2; D not certain. CDR3 length: 13 residues. V was cut by 11 bases and J by 1 base, with 11 bases left in between. Germline CDR1 is MNHNS and CDR2 is SASEGT.

The gene calls are TRBV2 and TRBJ2-6; no reliable D call. CDR3 size: 15 residues. Germline CDR1 and CDR2: SNHLY and FYNNEI. The V gene lost 3 bases and the J gene lost 0 bases, with 6 bases spanning the gap. The CDR3 loop is CASSDARSGANVLTF. Here the CDR3 DNA reads TGTGCCAGCAGTGACGCGCGCTCTGGGGCCAACGTCCTGACTTTC.

Only one count was recorded for this clone. V usage is TRBV19 and J usage is TRBJ2-3, with TRBD2 identical over 7 bases. This CDR3 contains 16 residues. The germline V gene has CDR1 LNHDA and CDR2 SQIVND (reference sequence). Unmatched junction bases numbered 5, after V lost 0 bases and J lost 2 bases. CDR3 in amino acids: CASSIDPSGYTDTQYF. Written as DNA, the CDR3 is TGTGCCAGTAGTATAGATCCTAGCGGATACACAGATACGCAGTATTTT. Complete variable domain (other parts from reference TRBV19 and TRBJ2-3): DGGITQSPKYLFRKEGQNVTLSCEQNLNHDAMYWYRQDPGQGLRLIYYSQIVNDFQKGDIAEGYSVSREKKESFPLTVTSAQKNPTAFYLCASSIDPSGYTDTQYFGPGTRLTVL.

This clone was detected once. This chain joins TRBV6-5 and TRBJ2-7, with TRBD2 identical over 7 bases. V shed 4 bases and J 4 bases; nucleotides not matched to a gene: 10. The CDR3 runs 15 residues. The V gene's germline CDR1 is MNHEY and CDR2 SVGAGI. The CDR3 here is CASSFASGLTYEQYF. The CDR3 DNA reads TGTGCCAGCAGTTTCGCTAGCGGACTAACTTACGAGCAGTACTTC.

The chain uses TRBV7-2 and TRBJ2-7, with D possibly being TRBD2 (6 bases). This CDR3 comprises 13 residues. V was clipped by 1 base and J by 2 bases, with 6 bases between them. From germline, CDR1 is SGHTA and CDR2 FQGNSA. The CDR3 nucleotides read TGTGCCAGCAGCTTAGGACTAGCCTACGAGCAGTACTTC. Translated, it gives CASSLGLAYEQYF.